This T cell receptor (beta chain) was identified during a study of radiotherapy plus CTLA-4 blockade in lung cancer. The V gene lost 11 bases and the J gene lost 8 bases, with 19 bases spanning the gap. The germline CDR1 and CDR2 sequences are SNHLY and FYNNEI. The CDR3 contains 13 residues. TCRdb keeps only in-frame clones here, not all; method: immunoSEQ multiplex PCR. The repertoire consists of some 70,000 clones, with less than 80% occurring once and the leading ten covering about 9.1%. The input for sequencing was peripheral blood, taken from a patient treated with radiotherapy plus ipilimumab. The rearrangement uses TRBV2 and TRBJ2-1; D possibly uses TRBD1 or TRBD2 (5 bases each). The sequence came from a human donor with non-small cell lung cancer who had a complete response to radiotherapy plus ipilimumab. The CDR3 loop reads CADGTQPGHEQFF. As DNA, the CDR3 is TGTGCCGATGGGACCCAACCTGGACATGAGCAGTTCTTC.